This TCR beta chain was sequenced during a study of T cell repertoires in cytomegalovirus infection. MiXCR, run by TCRdb on the reads, gives a single entry per CDR3 protein. The sample contains approximately 500,000 distinct CDR3 sequences, around 10% of which appear only once. This clonotype was observed a handful of times. The CDR3 has 13 amino acids. V shed 9 bases and J 0 bases; nucleotides not matched to a gene: 4. Germline V CDR1 and CDR2: LNHDA, SQIVND (reference sequence). The rearrangement joins TRBV19 to TRBJ1-2; 7 bases line up with TRBD1. The source is a human donor in good health (CMV status not recorded). Some clones in this sample may be carry-over from other donors' samples. The sample taken for sequencing was PBMCs. CDR3 loop: CASKGQTNYGYTF. The CDR3 nucleotides are TGTGCCAGCAAGGGACAGACTAACTATGGCTACACCTTC.